A selection of T cell receptor beta chains follows, all from one sample in a study of blood T cell repertoires in COVID-19. Sequenced by immunoSEQ multiplex PCR; TCRdb stores in-frame clones only, minus some. This sample has about 200,000 clones, with 60% to 85% found just once. The sequenced material came from peripheral blood. The receptors were gathered from a woman in her 70s with acute or convalescent COVID-19. Each CDR3 is given with its conserved first and last residue. A D gene is named only where the DNA matches it firmly. Clone size appears in some rows only: once, few, many, or a class for an expanded clone.

J gene	V gene	clone size	D gene	CDR3 length	CDR3 protein	CDR3 DNA
TRBJ2-2	TRBV24-1	-	TRBD2	17	CATSDSGLATREGELFF	TGTGCCACCAGTGATTCGGGACTAGCGACGCGAGAGGGGGAGCTGTTTTTT
TRBJ2-5	TRBV6-5	-	TRBD1	13	CASSLTGSETQYF	TGTGCCAGCAGCCTGACAGGGAGCGAGACCCAGTACTTC
TRBJ2-5	TRBV5-1	-	TRBD2	14	CARSGGGSEETQYF	TGCGCCCGCAGCGGGGGGGGTTCGGAAGAGACCCAGTACTTC
TRBJ1-2	TRBV7-9	-	-	13	CASSYSNRDMKGF	TGTGCCAGCAGCTATTCAAACCGGGACATGAAAGGTTTC
TRBJ1-2	TRBV19	few	-	14	CASSLRTSNYGYTF	TGTGCCAGTAGTCTTCGGACAAGCAACTATGGCTACACCTTC
TRBJ1-2	TRBV5-4	-	TRBD1	16	CASSLGAGGDNYGYTF	TGTGCCAGCAGCTTGGGAGCAGGGGGCGATAACTATGGCTACACCTTC
TRBJ2-3	TRBV13	-	-	15	CASSLTGADTDTQYF	TGTGCCAGCAGCTTGACAGGTGCGGACACAGATACGCAGTATTTT
TRBJ2-1	TRBV7-2	-	-	15	CASSLGFSLYNEQFF	TGTGCCAGCAGCTTGGGTTTTAGCCTTTACAATGAGCAGTTCTTC
TRBJ1-1	TRBV5-1	-	TRBD1	13	CASNFGTDTEAFF	TGCGCCAGCAACTTCGGGACAGACACTGAAGCTTTCTTT
TRBJ2-3	TRBV2	-	TRBD1	17	CASSTDRERFSSDTQYF	TGTGCCAGCAGTACAGACAGGGAAAGGTTTTCTTCAGATACGCAGTATTTT
TRBJ1-1	TRBV27	-	TRBD1	16	CASSPRQGRVNTEAFF	TGTGCCAGCAGTCCTCGACAGGGTCGGGTGAACACTGAAGCTTTCTTT
TRBJ2-3	TRBV28	-	-	14	CASSFRAGIYTQYF	TGTGCCAGCAGTTTTCGCGCAGGGATTTATACGCAGTATTTT
TRBJ2-1	TRBV10-3	-	TRBD1	15	CAISEPGQGGNEQFF	TGTGCCATCAGTGAACCGGGACAGGGGGGGAATGAGCAGTTCTTC
TRBJ2-7	TRBV5-4	many	-	14	CASSYGRYSYEQYF	TGTGCCAGCAGCTACGGTAGATATTCCTACGAGCAGTACTTC
TRBJ2-5	TRBV14	-	-	15	CASSQEKERQETQYF	TGTGCCAGCAGCCAAGAAAAGGAGCGGCAAGAGACCCAGTACTTC
TRBJ1-5	TRBV27	-	TRBD1	19	CASSLLTGGGLRSNQPQHF	TGTGCCAGCAGTTTATTGACAGGGGGAGGATTGAGAAGCAATCAGCCCCAGCATTTT
TRBJ2-1	TRBV9	-	-	14	CASSVAAGNNEQFF	TGTGCCAGCAGCGTAGCCGCGGGGAACAATGAGCAGTTCTTC
TRBJ1-1	TRBV11-2	-	-	17	CASSPRAGAAGNTEAFF	TGTGCCAGCAGCCCCAGAGCAGGGGCGGCGGGGAACACTGAAGCTTTCTTT
TRBJ2-3	TRBV7-9	-	TRBD1	15	CASSRRQGVADTQYF	TGTGCCAGCAGCCGCCGACAGGGGGTCGCAGATACGCAGTATTTT
TRBJ1-3	TRBV19	-	-	12	CASNSPGNTIYF	TGTGCCAGTAACAGTCCTGGAAACACCATATATTTT
TRBJ1-4	TRBV2	-	TRBD1	14	CASSLRDRPEKLFF	TGTGCCAGCAGTCTCCGGGACAGGCCGGAAAAACTGTTTTTT
TRBJ1-1	TRBV6-1	-	-	11	CASSEIQEAFF	TGTGCCAGCAGTGAAATACAAGAAGCTTTCTTT
TRBJ1-1	TRBV10-3	-	TRBD1	15	CAISTTGGPNTEAFF	TGTGCCATCAGTACCACAGGGGGACCGAACACTGAAGCTTTCTTT
TRBJ2-3	TRBV4-1	few	TRBD1	18	CASSQEGDRAWGTDTQYF	TGCGCCAGCAGCCAAGAAGGGGACAGGGCCTGGGGCACAGATACGCAGTATTTT
TRBJ2-1	TRBV13	-	TRBD2	17	CASRERVAGGYYNEQFF	TGTGCCAGCAGGGAAAGGGTAGCGGGAGGGTACTACAATGAGCAGTTCTTC
TRBJ1-1	TRBV27	few	-	13	CASSLWGRGSLFF	-
TRBJ2-2	TRBV20-1	-	-	14	CSASGRSGTGELFF	TGCAGTGCTAGTGGCAGGTCTGGAACCGGGGAGCTGTTTTTT
TRBJ2-7	TRBV6-1	-	-	13	CASSEGGSYEQYF	TGTGCCAGCAGTGAGGGAGGATCCTACGAGCAGTACTTC
TRBJ1-6	TRBV19	-	-	14	CASSSWAGDSPLHF	TGTGCCAGTAGCTCATGGGCAGGGGACTCACCCCTCCACTTT
TRBJ2-7	TRBV11-2	-	TRBD2	14	CASSLVAGGREQYF	TGTGCCAGCAGCTTAGTAGCGGGAGGGCGCGAGCAGTACTTC
TRBJ2-1	TRBV6-5	-	TRBD2	15	CASSTSGQSYNEQFF	TGTGCCAGCAGTACTAGCGGGCAATCCTACAATGAGCAGTTCTTC
TRBJ2-1	TRBV5-8	-	TRBD2	17	CASHPRPQSGSRSEQFF	TGTGCCAGCCATCCTCGACCCCAGAGCGGGAGTCGGAGTGAGCAGTTCTTC
TRBJ2-1	TRBV27	-	TRBD2	16	CASSSTSTSGSNEQFF	TGTGCCAGCAGTTCAACCTCGACTAGCGGGAGCAATGAGCAGTTCTTC
TRBJ2-1	TRBV3-1/TRBV3-2	-	-	15	CASSQDSGPNNEQFF	TGTGCCAGCAGCCAAGATTCAGGGCCGAACAATGAGCAGTTCTTC
TRBJ2-7	TRBV6-5	-	-	14	CASTQGSPSYEQYF	TGTGCCAGCACCCAGGGGTCCCCCTCCTACGAGCAGTACTTC
TRBJ2-7	TRBV25-1	few	-	15	CASSESAGTTYEQYF	TGTGCCAGCAGTGAATCGGCAGGCACGACCTACGAGCAGTACTTC
TRBJ1-2	TRBV27	-	-	13	CASSTSLNYGYTF	TGTGCCAGCTCGACATCCCTTAACTATGGCTACACCTTC
TRBJ1-2	TRBV10-3	-	TRBD1	14	CAISERDRADGYTF	TGTGCCATCAGTGAGCGGGACAGGGCCGACGGCTACACCTTC
TRBJ1-1	TRBV12-3/TRBV12-4	-	-	12	CASSRQTNEAFF	TGTGCCAGCAGCCGACAGACGAATGAAGCTTTCTTT
TRBJ1-1	TRBV19	-	-	11	CASSIYGGAFF	TGTGCCAGTAGTATTTACGGGGGAGCTTTCTTT
TRBJ2-3	TRBV11-1	-	TRBD2	15	CASSLVAGGQDTQYF	TGTGCCAGCAGCTTAGTTGCGGGAGGGCAAGATACGCAGTATTTT
TRBJ1-5	TRBV18	-	-	13	CASSPLVDQPQHF	TGTGCCAGCTCACCGTTGGTAGATCAGCCCCAGCATTTT
TRBJ1-6	TRBV2	many	-	14	CASSDRQGHSPLHF	TGTGCCAGCAGTGATAGGCAGGGGCATTCACCCCTCCACTTT
TRBJ1-2	TRBV6-5	few	TRBD1	14	CASRLQGQGKGYTF	TGTGCCAGCAGGCTCCAGGGACAGGGGAAAGGCTACACCTTC
TRBJ1-2	TRBV28	-	-	14	CASSFVGVNYGYTF	TGTGCCAGCAGTTTTGTCGGGGTTAACTATGGCTACACCTTC
TRBJ1-1	TRBV28	-	-	12	CASSSVNTEAFF	TGTGCCAGCAGTTCAGTGAACACTGAAGCTTTCTTT
TRBJ1-2	TRBV29-1	-	TRBD1	12	CSVGTEFDGYTF	TGCAGCGTGGGGACAGAGTTCGATGGCTACACCTTC
TRBJ1-5	TRBV28	-	-	12	CASSLLNQPQHF	TGTGCCAGCAGTTTACTCAATCAGCCCCAGCATTTT
TRBJ2-1	TRBV24-1	-	TRBD2	17	CATSTSGREFPYNEQFF	TGTGCCACCTCGACTAGCGGGAGGGAGTTCCCCTACAATGAGCAGTTCTTC
TRBJ2-7	TRBV27	-	-	12	CASSSTGYEQYF	TGTGCCAGCAGTTCCACAGGATACGAGCAGTACTTC